This T cell receptor beta chain was captured in a study of tumor and adjacent non-tumor tissue in lung cancer. Study-level information: Patients were aged roughly 31 to 76, ten or so men and roughly 5 women, stage I to III. Overall study findings and caveats: Normal lung showed higher cumulative top 100 clone frequency than tumor. Significantly higher TCR diversity was found in tumor than normal lung.

The template was RNA from unsorted bulk tissue. Between August and November 2014, newly diagnosed, chemotherapy-naive lung cancer patients underwent thoracic surgery in China. As for this clonotype: Its antigen is still unknown.

The library came from three nested PCR rounds adapted from ARM-PCR protocols. In TCRdb, the multiplex PCR reads were re-called with MiXCR into one record per CDR3 protein. This table holds roughly 220,000 distinct CDR3 sequences, about two thirds found once. The CDR3 totals 17 residues. Trimming at V came to 2 bases and at J to 0 bases, leaving 9 bases not matched to a gene. Germline V gives CDR1 MNHEY, CDR2 SVGEGT. The TCR originated in a man aged 55 to 70 with non-small cell lung cancer. V gene TRBV6-2 or TRBV6-3 combines with J gene TRBJ2-7, with TRBD2 matching over 8 bases. The sample comprised lung tumor tissue. The CDR3 spells CASSYALAETVSYEQYF. In DNA, the CDR3 is TGTGCCAGCAGTTACGCACTAGCGGAGACCGTCTCCTACGAGCAGTACTTC.